The clone carrying this T cell receptor (beta chain) is deemed medium-sized. What it binds is unknown. Losses at the gene ends were 6 bases for V and 4 bases for J; bases not matched to a gene: 12. Germline assignment: CDR1 SGDLS and CDR2 YYNGEE. The CDR3 is made up of 15 amino acids. Assay: immunoSEQ multiplex PCR; the TCRdb copy retains only in-frame clones and omits some. The table lists about 4,400 clones, under 25% of them singletons. This sample was taken from a study of T cells in localized non-small cell lung cancer. Study results and caveats: Highest T cell clonality was seen in uninvolved adjacent lung, surpassing that measured in tumor.

This sequence originates from a female donor of 60 years or more with stage I lung adenocarcinoma. This sample comprised lung tumor tissue, obtained before any cancer treatment. The chain combines TRBV9 with TRBJ1-1, with 7 bases lining up with TRBD1. As DNA, the CDR3 is TGTGCCAGCACATGGGGAGGGGGCGCCGGCACTGAAGCTTTCTTT. Translated, it gives CASTWGGGAGTEAFF.